The clone carrying this T cell receptor beta chain was seen just once. The data stem from a study of identifying expanded T cells in peripheral blood. Germline V gene data show CDR1 as SGHTA and CDR2 as FQGNSA. CDR3 length: 12 residues. V shed 5 bases and J shed 7 bases, with 11 bases lying between them. Sequencing used immunoSEQ multiplex PCR; TCRdb keeps in-frame clones, though not all of them. The sample lists roughly 96,000 clones, roughly 87% occurring once. V usage is TRBV7-2 and J usage is TRBJ1-2; D remains ambiguous. This receptor was taken from a person between 18 and 75 years old in good health. The sequenced sample consisted of blood. CDR3 sequence (DNA): TGTGCCAGCAGCCCGCTGTTAGGTGGCTACACCTTC. It encodes CASSPLLGGYTF. The full variable domain, completed using reference TRBV7-2 and TRBJ1-2, is GAGVSQSPSNKVTEKGKDVELRCDPISGHTALYWYRQSLGQGLEFLIYFQGNSAPDKSGLPSDRFSAERTGGSVSTLTIQRTQQEDSAVYLCASSPLLGGYTFGSGTRLTVV.